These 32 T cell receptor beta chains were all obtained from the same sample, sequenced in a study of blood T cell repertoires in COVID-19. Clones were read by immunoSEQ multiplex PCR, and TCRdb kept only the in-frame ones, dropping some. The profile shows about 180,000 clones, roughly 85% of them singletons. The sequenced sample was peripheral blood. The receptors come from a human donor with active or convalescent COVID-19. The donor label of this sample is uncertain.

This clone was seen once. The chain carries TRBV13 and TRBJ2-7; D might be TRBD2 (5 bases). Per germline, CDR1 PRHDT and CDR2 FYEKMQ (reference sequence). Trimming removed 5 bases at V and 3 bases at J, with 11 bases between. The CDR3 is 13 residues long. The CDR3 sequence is CASSATRYYEQYF. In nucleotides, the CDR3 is TGTGCCAGCAGCGCCACTAGATACTACGAGCAGTACTTC.

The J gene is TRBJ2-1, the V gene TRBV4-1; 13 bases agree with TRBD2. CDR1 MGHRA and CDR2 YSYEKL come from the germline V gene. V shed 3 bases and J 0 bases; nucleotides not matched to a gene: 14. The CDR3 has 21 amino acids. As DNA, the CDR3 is TGCGCCAGCAGCCAGTTATCTAGGGGACTAGCGGGACTATCCTCCTACAATGAGCAGTTCTTC. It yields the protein CASSQLSRGLAGLSSYNEQFF.

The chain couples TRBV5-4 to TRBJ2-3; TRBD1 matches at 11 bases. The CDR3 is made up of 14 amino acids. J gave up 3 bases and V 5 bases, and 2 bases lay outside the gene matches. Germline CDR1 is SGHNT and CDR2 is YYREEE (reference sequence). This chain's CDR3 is CASSGTGGTDTQYF. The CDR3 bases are TGTGCCAGCAGTGGGACAGGGGGTACAGATACGCAGTATTTT.

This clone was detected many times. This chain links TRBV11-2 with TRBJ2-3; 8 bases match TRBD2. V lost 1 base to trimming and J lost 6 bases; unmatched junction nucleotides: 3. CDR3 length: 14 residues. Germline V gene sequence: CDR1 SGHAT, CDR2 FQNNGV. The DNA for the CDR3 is TGTGCCAGCAGCTTAGGGCCGGGGGGGGATACGCAGTATTTT. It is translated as CASSLGPGGDTQYF.

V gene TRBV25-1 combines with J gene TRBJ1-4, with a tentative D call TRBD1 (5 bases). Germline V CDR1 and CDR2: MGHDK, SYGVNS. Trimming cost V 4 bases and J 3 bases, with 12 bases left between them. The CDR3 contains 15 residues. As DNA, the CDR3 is TGTGCCAGCAGTGGGAGAGGAGGGGCTAATGAAAAACTGTTTTTT. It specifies CASSGRGGANEKLFF. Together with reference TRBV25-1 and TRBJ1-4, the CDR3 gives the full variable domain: EADIYQTPRYLVIGTGKKITLECSQTMGHDKMYWYQQDPGMELHLIHYSYGVNSTEKGDLSSESTVSRIRTEHFPLTLESARPSHTSQYLCASSGRGGANEKLFFGSGTQLSVL.

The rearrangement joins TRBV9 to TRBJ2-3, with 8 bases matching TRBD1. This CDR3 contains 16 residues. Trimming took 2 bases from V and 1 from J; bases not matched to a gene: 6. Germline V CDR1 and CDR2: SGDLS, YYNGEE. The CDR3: CASSVAGGYGTDTQYF. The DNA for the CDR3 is TGTGCCAGCAGCGTCGCAGGGGGCTATGGCACAGATACGCAGTATTTT.

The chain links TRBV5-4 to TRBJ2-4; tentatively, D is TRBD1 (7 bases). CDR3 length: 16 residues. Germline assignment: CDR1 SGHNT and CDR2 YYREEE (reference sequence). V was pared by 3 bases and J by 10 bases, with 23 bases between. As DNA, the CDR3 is TGTGCCAGCAGCTCCCGTATTCAGGGGGGTTTAGGTATTCAGTACTTC. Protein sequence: CASSSRIQGGLGIQYF.

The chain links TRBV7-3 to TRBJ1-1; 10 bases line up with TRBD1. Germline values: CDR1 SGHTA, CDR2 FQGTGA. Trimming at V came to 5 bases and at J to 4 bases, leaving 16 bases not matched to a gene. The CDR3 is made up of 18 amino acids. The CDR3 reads CASSPNFDTGTGVTEAFF. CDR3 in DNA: TGTGCCAGCAGCCCCAATTTCGACACCGGGACAGGGGTCACTGAAGCTTTCTTT.

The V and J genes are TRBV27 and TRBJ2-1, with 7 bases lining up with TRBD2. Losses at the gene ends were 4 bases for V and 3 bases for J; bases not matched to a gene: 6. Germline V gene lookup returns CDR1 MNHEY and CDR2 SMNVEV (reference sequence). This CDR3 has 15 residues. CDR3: CASSSPTSYYNEQFF. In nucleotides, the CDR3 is TGTGCCAGCAGTTCCCCGACTAGCTACTACAATGAGCAGTTCTTC.

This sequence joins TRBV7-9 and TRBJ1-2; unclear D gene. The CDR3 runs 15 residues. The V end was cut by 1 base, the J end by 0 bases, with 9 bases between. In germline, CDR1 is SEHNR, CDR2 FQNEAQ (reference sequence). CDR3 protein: CASSLVVDSNYGYTF. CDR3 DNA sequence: TGTGCCAGCAGCTTAGTTGTTGACTCTAACTATGGCTACACCTTC. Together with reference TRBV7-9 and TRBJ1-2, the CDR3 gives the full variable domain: DTGVSQNPRHKITKRGQNVTFRCDPISEHNRLYWYRQTLGQGPEFLTYFQNEAQLEKSRLLSDRFSAERPKGSFSTLEIQRTEQGDSAMYLCASSLVVDSNYGYTFGSGTRLTVV.

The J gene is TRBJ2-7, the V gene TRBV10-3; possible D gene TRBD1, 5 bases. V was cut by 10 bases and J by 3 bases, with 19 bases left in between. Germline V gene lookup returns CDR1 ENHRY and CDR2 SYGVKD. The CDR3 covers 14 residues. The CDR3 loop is CATLPDDSVYEQYF. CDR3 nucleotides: TGTGCCACCCTACCAGACGACAGCGTCTACGAGCAGTACTTC.

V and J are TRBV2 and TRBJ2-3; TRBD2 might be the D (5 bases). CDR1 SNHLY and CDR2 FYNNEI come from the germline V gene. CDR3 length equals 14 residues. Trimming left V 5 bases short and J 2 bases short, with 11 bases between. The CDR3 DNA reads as TGTGCCAGCAGTCCCGAGCGGTCCACAGATACGCAGTATTTT. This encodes CASSPERSTDTQYF.

The CDR3 coding sequence is TGTGCCAGCAGCTCCGAAGGGACTAGAGGCAATGAGCAGTTCTTC. Its translation: CASSSEGTRGNEQFF. This chain links TRBV7-9 with TRBJ2-1, with TRBD2 matching 8 bases. This CDR3 has 15 amino acids. V shed 4 bases and J 6 bases; nucleotides not matched to a gene: 8. Looked up from germline, CDR1 is SEHNR and CDR2 is FQNEAQ (reference sequence).

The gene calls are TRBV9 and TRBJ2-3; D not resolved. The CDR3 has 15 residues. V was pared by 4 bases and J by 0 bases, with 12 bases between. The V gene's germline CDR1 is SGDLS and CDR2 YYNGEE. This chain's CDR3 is CASSQSSQSTDTQYF. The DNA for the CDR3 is TGTGCCAGCAGCCAGAGTAGCCAGAGCACAGATACGCAGTATTTT. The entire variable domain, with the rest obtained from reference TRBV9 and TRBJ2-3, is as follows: DSGVTQTPKHLITATGQRVTLRCSPRSGDLSVYWYQQSLDQGLQFLIQYYNGEERAKGNILERFSAQQFPDLHSELNLSSLELGDSALYFCASSQSSQSTDTQYFGPGTRLTVL.

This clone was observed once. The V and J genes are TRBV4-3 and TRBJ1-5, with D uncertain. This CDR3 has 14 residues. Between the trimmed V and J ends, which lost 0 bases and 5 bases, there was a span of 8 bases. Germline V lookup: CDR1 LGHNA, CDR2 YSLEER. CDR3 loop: CASSQDVVDQPQHF. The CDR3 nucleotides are TGCGCCAGCAGCCAAGATGTAGTTGATCAGCCCCAGCATTTT.

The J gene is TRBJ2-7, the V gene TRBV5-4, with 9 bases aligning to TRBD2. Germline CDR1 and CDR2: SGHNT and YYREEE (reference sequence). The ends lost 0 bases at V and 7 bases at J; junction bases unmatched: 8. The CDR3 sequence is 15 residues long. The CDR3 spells CASSLDLGLAGEQYF. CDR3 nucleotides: TGTGCCAGCAGCTTGGATTTGGGACTAGCAGGGGAGCAGTACTTC.

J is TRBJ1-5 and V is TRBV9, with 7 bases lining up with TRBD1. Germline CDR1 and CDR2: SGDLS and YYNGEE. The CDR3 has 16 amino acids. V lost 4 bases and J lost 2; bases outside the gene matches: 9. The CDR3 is CASSLGVGTGNQPQHF. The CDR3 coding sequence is TGTGCCAGCAGCCTAGGGGTGGGGACAGGCAATCAGCCCCAGCATTTT.

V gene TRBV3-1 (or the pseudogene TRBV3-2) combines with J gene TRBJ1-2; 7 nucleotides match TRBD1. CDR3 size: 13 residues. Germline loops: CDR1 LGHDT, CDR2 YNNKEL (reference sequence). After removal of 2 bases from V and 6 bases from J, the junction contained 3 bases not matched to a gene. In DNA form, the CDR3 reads TGTGCCAGCAGCCAAAATCAGGGGGATGGCTACACCTTC. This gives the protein CASSQNQGDGYTF.

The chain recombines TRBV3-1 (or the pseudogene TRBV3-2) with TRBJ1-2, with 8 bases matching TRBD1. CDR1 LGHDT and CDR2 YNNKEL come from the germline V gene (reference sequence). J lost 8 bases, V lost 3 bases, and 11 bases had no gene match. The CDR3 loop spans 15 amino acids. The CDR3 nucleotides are TGTGCCAGCAGCCAGCCAGGACAGGGCCCGATGGGCTACACCTTC. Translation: CASSQPGQGPMGYTF.

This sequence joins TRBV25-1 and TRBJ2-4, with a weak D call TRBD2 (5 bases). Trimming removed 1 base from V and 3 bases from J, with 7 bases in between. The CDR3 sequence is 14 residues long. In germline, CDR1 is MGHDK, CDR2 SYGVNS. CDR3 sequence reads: CASSESGVKNIQYF. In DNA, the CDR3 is TGTGCCAGCAGTGAATCCGGGGTCAAAAACATTCAGTACTTC. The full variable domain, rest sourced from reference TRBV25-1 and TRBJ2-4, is EADIYQTPRYLVIGTGKKITLECSQTMGHDKMYWYQQDPGMELHLIHYSYGVNSTEKGDLSSESTVSRIRTEHFPLTLESARPSHTSQYLCASSESGVKNIQYFGAGTRLSVL.

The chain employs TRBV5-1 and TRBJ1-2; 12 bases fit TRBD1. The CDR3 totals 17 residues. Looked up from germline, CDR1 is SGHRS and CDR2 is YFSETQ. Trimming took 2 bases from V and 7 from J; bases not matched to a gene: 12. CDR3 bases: TGCGCCAGCAGCTTCGGGGGAAAGGGACAGGGGGCGCTTGGCTACACCTTC. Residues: CASSFGGKGQGALGYTF.

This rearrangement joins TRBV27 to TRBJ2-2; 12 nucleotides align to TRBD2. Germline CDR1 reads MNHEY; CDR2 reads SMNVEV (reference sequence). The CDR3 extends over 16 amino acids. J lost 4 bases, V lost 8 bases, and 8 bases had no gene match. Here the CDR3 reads CASQTSGGAGTGELFF. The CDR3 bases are TGTGCCAGCCAGACTAGCGGGGGTGCGGGCACCGGGGAGCTGTTTTTT.

CDR3 in DNA: TGTGCCATCAGTGAGTCCCGACTTAATCCCCGCTGGTATGGCTACACCTTC. Its protein product is CAISESRLNPRWYGYTF. V and J are TRBV10-3 and TRBJ1-2, with D uncertain. Germline V gives CDR1 ENHRY, CDR2 SYGVKD. Trimming left V 0 bases short and J 5 bases short, with 19 bases between. The length of the CDR3 is 17 residues.

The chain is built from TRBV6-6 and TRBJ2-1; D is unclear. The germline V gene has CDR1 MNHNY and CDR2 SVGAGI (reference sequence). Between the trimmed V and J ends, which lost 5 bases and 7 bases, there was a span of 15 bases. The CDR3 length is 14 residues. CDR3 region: CASSHRRSSNEQFF. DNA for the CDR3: TGTGCCAGCAGTCACCGACGGAGTTCAAATGAGCAGTTCTTC.

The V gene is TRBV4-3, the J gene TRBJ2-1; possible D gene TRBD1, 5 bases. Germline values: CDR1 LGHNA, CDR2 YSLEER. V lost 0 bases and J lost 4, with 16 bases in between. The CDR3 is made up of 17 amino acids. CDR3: CASSQDRGTGKYNEQFF. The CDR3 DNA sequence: TGCGCCAGCAGCCAAGATCGAGGAACAGGTAAATACAATGAGCAGTTCTTC.

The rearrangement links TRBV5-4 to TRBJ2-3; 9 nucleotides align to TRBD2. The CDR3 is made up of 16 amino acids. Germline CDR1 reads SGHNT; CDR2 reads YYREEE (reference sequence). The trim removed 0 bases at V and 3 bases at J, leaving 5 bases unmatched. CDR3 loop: CASSLGLAGITDTQYF. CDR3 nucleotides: TGTGCCAGCAGCTTGGGGCTAGCGGGGATAACAGATACGCAGTATTTT.

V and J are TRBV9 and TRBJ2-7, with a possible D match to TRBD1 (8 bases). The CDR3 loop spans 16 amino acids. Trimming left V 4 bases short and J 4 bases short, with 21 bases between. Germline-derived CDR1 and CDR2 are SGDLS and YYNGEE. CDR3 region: CASSPEAGQEPYEQYF. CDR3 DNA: TGTGCCAGCAGCCCAGAAGCGGGACAGGAACCTTACGAGCAGTACTTC.

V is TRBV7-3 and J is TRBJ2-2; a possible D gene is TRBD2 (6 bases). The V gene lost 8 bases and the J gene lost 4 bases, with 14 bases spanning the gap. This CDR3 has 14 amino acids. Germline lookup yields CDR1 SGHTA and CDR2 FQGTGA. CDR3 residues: CASGPPGGTGELFF. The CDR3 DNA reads TGTGCCAGCGGACCCCCCGGGGGCACCGGGGAGCTGTTTTTT.

The CDR3 loop reads CSVAGSITGELFF. For the CDR3, the DNA is TGCAGCGTTGCCGGGAGTATAACCGGGGAGCTGTTTTTT. The chain joins TRBV29-1 to TRBJ2-2; possible D gene TRBD2, 6 bases. The V end was cut by 4 bases, the J end by 5 bases, with 11 bases between. CDR1 is SQVTM and CDR2 is ANQGSEA in the germline V gene. CDR3 length: 13 residues.

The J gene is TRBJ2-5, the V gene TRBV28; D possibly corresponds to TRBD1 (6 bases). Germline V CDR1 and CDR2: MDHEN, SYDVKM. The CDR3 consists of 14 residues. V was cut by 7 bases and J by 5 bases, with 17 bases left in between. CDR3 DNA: TGTGCCAGCAATCCCACAGGGAGATGGGAGACCCAGTACTTC. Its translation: CASNPTGRWETQYF.

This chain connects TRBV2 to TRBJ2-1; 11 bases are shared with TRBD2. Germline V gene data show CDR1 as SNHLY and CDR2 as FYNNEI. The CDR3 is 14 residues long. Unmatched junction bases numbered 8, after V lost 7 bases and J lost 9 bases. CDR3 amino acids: CASTYTSGRIEQFF. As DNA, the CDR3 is TGTGCCAGCACCTACACTAGCGGGAGAATTGAGCAGTTCTTC.

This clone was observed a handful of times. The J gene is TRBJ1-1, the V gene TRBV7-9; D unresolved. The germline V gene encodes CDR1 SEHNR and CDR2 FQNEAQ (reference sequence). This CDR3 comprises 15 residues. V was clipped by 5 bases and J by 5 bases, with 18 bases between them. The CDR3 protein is CASSHLRASGTEAFF. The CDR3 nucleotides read TGTGCCAGCAGCCACCTAAGGGCCTCGGGGACTGAAGCTTTCTTT.